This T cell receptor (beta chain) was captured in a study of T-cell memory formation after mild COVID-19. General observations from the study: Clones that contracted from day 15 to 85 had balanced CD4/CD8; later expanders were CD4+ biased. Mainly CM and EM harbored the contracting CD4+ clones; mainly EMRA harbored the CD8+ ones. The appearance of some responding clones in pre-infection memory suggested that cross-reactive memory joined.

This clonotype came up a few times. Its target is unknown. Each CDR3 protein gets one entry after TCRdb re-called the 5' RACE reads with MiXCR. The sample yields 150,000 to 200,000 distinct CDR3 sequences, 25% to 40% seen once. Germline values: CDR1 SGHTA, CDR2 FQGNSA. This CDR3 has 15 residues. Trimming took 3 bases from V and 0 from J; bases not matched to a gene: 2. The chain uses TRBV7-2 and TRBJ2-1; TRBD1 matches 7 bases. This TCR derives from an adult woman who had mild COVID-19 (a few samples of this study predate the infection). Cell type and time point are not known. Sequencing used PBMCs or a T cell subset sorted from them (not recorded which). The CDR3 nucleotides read TGTGCCAGCAGCTTGGACAGGCTCTCCTACAATGAGCAGTTCTTC. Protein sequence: CASSLDRLSYNEQFF.